Presented here are 12 T cell receptor beta chains from one specimen sequenced in a study of T cells in women clearing cervical HPV infection. Libraries were prepared by immunoSEQ multiplex PCR; TCRdb keeps only in-frame clonotypes and omits some of them. This sample contains some 20,000 clones. The material sequenced was blood buffy coat. The receptors were sampled from a woman between 18 and 70 years old with a cervical HPV16 infection that either progressed to CIN3+ or cleared (not recorded which).

In regard to this clone: Read coverage stops 3 residues before the CDR3 terminus; the germline J gene supplies the remainder. The chain joins TRBV15 to TRBJ1-2, with 7 positions matching TRBD1. Looked up from germline, CDR1 is LNHNV and CDR2 is YYDKDF (reference sequence). Trimming removed 1 base from V and 3 bases from J; junction bases left unmatched: 14. The CDR3 is 18 residues long. The CDR3 sequence is CATSRGGVGQSEHYGYTF. The part of the CDR3 DNA that was read is TGTGCCACCAGCAGAGGTGGCGTGGGACAGTCGGAACACTATGGC.

As regards this clone: The CDR3 end falls 3 residues outside the read, so it is completed with the germline J gene. V is TRBV10-3 and J is TRBJ2-6; no reliable D call. The ends were cut back, 1 base at V and 2 bases at J, with 6 bases in the middle. CDR1 and CDR2 from the germline V gene are ENHRY and SYGVKD. The CDR3 runs 15 residues. The CDR3 loop reads CAISEFDTGANVLTF. CDR3 DNA, as far as it was read: TGTGCCATCAGTGAGTTTGACACTGGGGCCAACGTC.

With regard to this clone: The sequence runs out 3 residues before the end of the CDR3; the remainder is reconstructed from the germline J gene. The chain joins TRBV2 to TRBJ1-1; D remains unclear. Looked up from germline, CDR1 is SNHLY and CDR2 is FYNNEI. This CDR3 comprises 13 residues. The V end lost 3 bases, the J end lost 1 base, and 6 bases lay between the germline ends. The CDR3 region is CASSDRANTEAFF. The part of the CDR3 DNA that was read is TGTGCCAGCAGTGATAGAGCGAACACTGAA.

Concerning this clone: The CDR3 is cut off 3 residues early in the read; its end comes from the germline J gene. This chain connects TRBV12-3 or TRBV12-4 to TRBJ2-5; no reliable D call. The V end was cut by 0 bases, the J end by 3 bases, with 5 bases between. This CDR3 is 13 amino acids long. The CDR3 protein is CASSLATKETQYF. CDR3 DNA (partial): TGTGCCAGCAGTTTAGCTACAAAAGAGACC.

Worth noting for this clone: The observed sequence ends 3 residues before the CDR3 terminus, with the missing tail filled in from the germline J gene. The rearrangement uses TRBV2 and TRBJ2-6; D is perhaps TRBD1 (5 bases). Germline lookup yields CDR1 SNHLY and CDR2 FYNNEI. The CDR3 consists of 14 residues. Trimming pared 6 bases from V and 1 base from J, leaving 7 bases between. The sequenced CDR3 bases are TGTGCCAGCAGAGCAGGGTCTGGGGCCAACGTC. Translated: CASRAGSGANV. The full CDR3 protein reads CASRAGSGANVLTF.

As for this clone: The DNA ends 3 residues before the CDR3 does, and the rest of the CDR3 is filled in from the germline J gene. The V call is TRBV7-9, the J call TRBJ1-6, with 11 bases aligning to TRBD1. CDR3 length: 15 residues. V lost 5 bases and J lost 9; bases outside the gene matches: 6. CDR1 is SEHNR, CDR2 FQNEAQ, per germline (reference sequence). CDR3 DNA, as far as it was read: TGTGCCAGCAGCCCCCCGGGACAGGGGGTTTCACCC. Its protein is CASSPPGQGVSP. In full, the CDR3 reads CASSPPGQGVSPLHF. The full variable domain, in which reference TRBV7-9 and TRBJ1-6 provide the parts outside the CDR3, is DTGVSQNPRHKITKRGQNVTFRCDPISEHNRLYWYRQTLGQGPEFLTYFQNEAQLEKSRLLSDRFSAERPKGSFSTLEIQRTEQGDSAMYLCASSPPGQGVSPLHFGNGTRLTVT.

As for this clone: With the read ending 3 residues before the CDR3 end, the germline J gene is used to fill in that end. The chain has TRBV28 and TRBJ1-1, with a tentative D call TRBD1 (5 bases). The length of the CDR3 is 15 residues. Per the germline V gene, CDR1 is MDHEN and CDR2 is SYDVKM. The V gene lost 6 bases and the J gene lost 1 base, with 15 bases spanning the gap. The DNA read from the CDR3 is TGTGCCAGCAGAAAAAGTGCAGGGAGGAACACTGAA. This sequence encodes CASRKSAGRNTE. The whole CDR3 protein reads CASRKSAGRNTEAFF.

With respect to this clone: Sequencing ends 3 residues short of the CDR3 end; the germline J gene provides the rest. The rearrangement links TRBV19 to TRBJ1-2, with D hard to call. This CDR3 is 12 amino acids long. The germline V gene has CDR1 LNHDA and CDR2 SQIVND (reference sequence). The covered CDR3 bases are TGTGCCAGTAGTAACAGAGAACCGGGC. Encoded protein: CASSNREPG. The CDR3 in its entirety is CASSNREPGYTF.

CDR3 bases read: TGTGCCAGCAGTTACTTAGGGTTTCAGCCC. It specifies CASSYLGFQP. The full CDR3 is CASSYLGFQPQHF. This chain joins TRBV6-2 or TRBV6-3 and TRBJ1-5; D gene ambiguous. Coverage ceases 3 residues before the CDR3 finishes, and the germline J gene fills in the end. The V gene's germline CDR1 is MNHEY and CDR2 SVGEGT. The CDR3 runs 13 residues. The V end was cut by 1 base, the J end by 6 bases, with 7 bases between.

As concerns this clone: The read ends 3 residues before the CDR3 terminus; that terminus is restored from the germline J gene. This chain joins TRBV7-9 and TRBJ1-2; D perhaps matches TRBD1 (5 bases). Germline-derived CDR1 and CDR2 are SEHNR and FQNEAQ (reference sequence). This CDR3 spans 13 amino acids. The covered CDR3 bases are TGTGCCAGCAGCCACGACAGTACCTACGAC. Translation: CASSHDSTYD. The full CDR3 reads CASSHDSTYDYTF.

Details on this clone: The read comes to an end 3 residues before the CDR3 does, leaving the germline J gene to fill in the end. The chain uses TRBV7-2 and TRBJ1-1; D not certain. This CDR3 has 12 residues. V gave up 5 bases and J gave up 5 bases, with 9 bases separating them. The germline V gene has CDR1 SGHTA and CDR2 FQGNSA. The CDR3 sequence: CASSRVRTEAFF. The covered CDR3 bases are TGTGCCAGCAGCCGGGTTAGGACTGAA.

As for this clone: The read is 3 residues too short to cover the CDR3 end, so that end is filled in from the germline J gene. The V call is TRBV7-9, the J call TRBJ1-1, with unresolved D. The CDR3 spans 14 residues. V lost 3 bases, J lost 0 bases, and 8 bases lay in between. From germline, CDR1 is SEHNR and CDR2 FQNEAQ (reference sequence). The CDR3 here is CASSFHSVNTEAFF. The sequenced part of the CDR3 DNA is TGTGCCAGCAGCTTCCACTCGGTGAACACTGAA.